The rows below give T cell receptor beta chains drawn from one sample of a study of T cell responses to AZD1222 COVID-19 vaccine. Generated by immunoSEQ multiplex PCR, the TCRdb table keeps only in-frame clones and is missing some. The sample lists some 95,000 clones; roughly 85% were seen once. This specimen consisted of peripheral blood, obtained on day 0 of AZD1222 vaccination. These receptors came from an adult in good health. CDR3s include the opening cysteine and the closing phenylalanine or tryptophan.

CASSTAGGNADTQYF,TRBV27,TRBJ2-3
CASSRGLDRGNTIYF,TRBV19,TRBJ1-3
CASSIGGQGIVEQFF,TRBV19,TRBJ2-1
CASSLKEGTPNTGELFF,TRBV7-9,TRBJ2-2
CASSIGETEAFF,TRBV19,TRBJ1-1
CASSWTGATSNGYTF,TRBV6-5,TRBJ1-2
CATSQQDRSNEKLFF,TRBV15,TRBJ1-4
CASNSLGGTGELFF,TRBV27,TRBJ2-2
CASSPGQGALRTEAFF,TRBV11-3,TRBJ1-1
CASSATADRGNGYTF,TRBV27,TRBJ1-2
CASSLSDDSSYEQYF,TRBV19,TRBJ2-7
CATPLQGLQNEKLFF,TRBV11-3,TRBJ1-4
CASSTGLAGSLWDNEQFF,TRBV19,TRBJ2-1
CASSSRTGPKETQYF,TRBV5-1,TRBJ2-5
CATSSNRLGYEQYF,TRBV15,TRBJ2-7
CASSRDRTLFLLGTEAFF,TRBV4-1,TRBJ1-1
CASSLDRGSYNEQFF,TRBV11-2,TRBJ2-1
CAWSVSLGTEAFF,TRBV30,TRBJ1-1
CASSQEDQGSNQPQHF,TRBV4-2,TRBJ1-5
CASSNAQGRTGNTIYF,TRBV10-2,TRBJ1-3
CASSRDRVDYNEQFF,TRBV19,TRBJ2-1
CASSLSFSSGANVLTF,TRBV3-1/TRBV3-2,TRBJ2-6
CASSDPGQGAYNEQFF,TRBV7-3,TRBJ2-1
CASNRDGGYGYTF,TRBV5-4,TRBJ1-2
CASSFGNYGYTF,TRBV6-5,TRBJ1-2
CASSPSCIGNTQYF,TRBV21-1,TRBJ2-3
CAISGSSTGELFF,TRBV10-3,TRBJ2-2
CASRRGFYTEAFF,TRBV5-4,TRBJ1-1
CASAKPGDSYEQYF,TRBV2,TRBJ2-7
CASSPPGTVTKNIQYF,TRBV28,TRBJ2-4
CASSELSYSGNTIYF,TRBV2,TRBJ1-3
CASNEDNQETQYF,TRBV12-3/TRBV12-4,TRBJ2-5
CASSAGSGGIGSYNEQFF,TRBV21-1,TRBJ2-1
CASSRGRPRGELFF,TRBV13,TRBJ1-4
CASSLGGPPDEQYF,TRBV7-9,TRBJ2-7
CASSQDIGRGPYEQYF,TRBV4-3,TRBJ2-7
CASSLGAGFQETQYF,TRBV7-6,TRBJ2-5
CASSLSSGGSYEQYF,TRBV5-1,TRBJ2-7
CASSDISMNTEAFF,TRBV6-1,TRBJ1-1
CASSVGTPGNTIYF,TRBV9,TRBJ1-3
CASRRGPGIISSTDTQYF,TRBV27,TRBJ2-3
CASGLVSGSGQYYEQYF,TRBV12-5,TRBJ2-7
CASSCRPGHQPQHF,TRBV6-5,TRBJ1-5
CATSDWTGIDTGELFF,TRBV24-1,TRBJ2-2
CASAEDRDTEAFF,TRBV3-1/TRBV3-2,TRBJ1-1
CATSPNRDEQYF,TRBV2,TRBJ2-7